This TCR beta chain was sequenced during a study of CD8+CD57+ T cells in acquired aplastic anemia. Patients picked for sequencing had shown CD8+CD57+ cell expansion detected by flow cytometry. With 4 bases removed from V and 6 bases from J, the gap between germline ends came to 12 bases. Germline CDR1 reads SGHNT; CDR2 reads YENEEA. The CDR3 consists of 14 residues. Genomic DNA, serving as template, underwent TCR beta VDJ and CDR3 profiling. TCRdb redid the calling of the reads with MiXCR, one entry per CDR3 protein. The sample has under 200,000 distinct CDR3 sequences, 40% to 60% seen once. This clonotype was found many times.

This chain joins TRBV11-3 and TRBJ1-4, with D possibly TRBD1 on 6 matching bases. The TCR comes from a human donor with aplastic anemia. Sequenced material: sorted CD4+, CD8+, or CD8+CD57+ T cells (not recorded which) from PBMCs. The CDR3 sequence is CASSSTGSHEKLFF. In nucleotides, the CDR3 is TGTGCCAGCAGCTCAACAGGGTCTCATGAAAAACTGTTTTTT.